The rows below give T cell receptor beta chains drawn from one sample of a study of T cell responses to AZD1222 COVID-19 vaccine. Clones were read by immunoSEQ multiplex PCR, and TCRdb kept only the in-frame ones, dropping some. The sample carries roughly 69,000 clones, 80% recorded once. Sequenced material: peripheral blood, taken 28 days after the second AZD1222 dose. Receptors were obtained from an adult who received the AZD1222 COVID-19 vaccine. Both conserved end residues are part of each CDR3. A D gene is named only where the DNA matches it firmly. Clone size is not always given. Where it is, it says once, few, many or a class for expanded clones.

CASSLVAEEQYF	TGTGCCAGCAGCTTAGTGGCCGAGGAGCAGTACTTC	TRBJ2-7	NA	TRBV7-9	NA
CASTPGGLTEAFF	TGTGCCAGTACCCCGGGGGGGCTCACTGAAGCTTTCTTT	TRBJ1-1	NA	TRBV19	NA
CAWSAGGTQETQYF	TGTGCCTGGAGTGCGGGGGGGACACAAGAGACCCAGTACTTC	TRBJ2-5	NA	TRBV30	TRBD2
CASSLAARSNYGYTF	TGTGCCAGCAGCTTGGCGGCCAGGTCTAACTATGGCTACACCTTC	TRBJ1-2	NA	TRBV5-6	NA
CASSLHRAPKSKTQYF	TGTGCCAGCAGCCTTCACCGGGCCCCCAAATCGAAGACCCAGTACTTC	TRBJ2-5	NA	TRBV5-8	NA
CASSLLFPPLHF	TGTGCCAGCAGCCTCCTTTTTCCCCCCCTCCACTTT	TRBJ1-6	few	TRBV7-8	NA
CASNTRYVDEQFF	TGTGCCAGCAATACCCGTTACGTGGATGAGCAGTTCTTC	TRBJ2-1	NA	TRBV28	NA
CASIGSIAF	TGCGCCAGCATTGGTAGCATCGCTTTC	TRBJ2-7	NA	TRBV10-1	NA
CASSQEFEGGNYGYTF	TGCGCCAGCAGCCAAGAGTTCGAAGGTGGTAACTATGGCTACACCTTC	TRBJ1-2	NA	TRBV4-1	NA
CASSRLVGAGALNF	NA	TRBJ2-3	few	TRBV7-9	NA
CACQGDSYNSPLHF	TGCGCCTGTCAGGGAGACTCATATAATTCACCCCTCCACTTT	TRBJ1-6	few	TRBV5-1	NA
CATRGLEEYTQYF	TGTGCCACCAGGGGACTAGAAGAGTATACGCAGTATTTT	TRBJ2-3	NA	TRBV24-1	TRBD2
CASSLAGTGGAEGYTF	TGTGCCAGCAGCTTGGCCGGGACAGGGGGCGCGGAAGGCTACACCTTC	TRBJ1-2	few	TRBV5-6	TRBD1
CASSSRTSRPNEQFF	TGCGCCAGCAGCTCCCGGACTAGTAGGCCAAATGAGCAGTTCTTC	TRBJ2-1	NA	TRBV5-1	TRBD2
CASSEEFAGGETQYF	TGTGCCAGCAGTGAAGAGTTTGCGGGGGGGGAAACCCAGTACTTC	TRBJ2-5	NA	TRBV2	TRBD2
CASRDFGGTEAFF	TGTGCCAGCAGGGACTTCGGGGGCACTGAAGCTTTCTTT	TRBJ1-1	NA	TRBV6-5	NA
CSVRRGGGNTIYF	TGCAGCGTCCGAAGAGGTGGGGGAAACACCATATATTTT	TRBJ1-3	few	TRBV29-1	NA
CASKRYRGQNTEAFF	TGTGCCAGCAAACGGTACAGAGGCCAGAACACTGAAGCTTTCTTT	TRBJ1-1	NA	TRBV28	NA
CASSQDSGAGFGYTF	TGCGCCAGCAGCCAAGATTCTGGGGCAGGCTTTGGCTACACCTTC	TRBJ1-2	NA	TRBV4-1	NA
CASSIQGQLGETQYF	TGTGCCAGTAGTATTCAGGGACAGTTAGGAGAGACCCAGTACTTC	TRBJ2-5	NA	TRBV19	TRBD1
CASSSSELYSGNTIYF	TGCGCCAGCAGCTCCTCAGAACTGTACTCTGGAAACACCATATATTTT	TRBJ1-3	NA	TRBV5-1	NA
CAWTYSDGNTIYF	TGTGCCTGGACGTACAGCGATGGAAACACCATATATTTT	TRBJ1-3	NA	TRBV30	NA
CASSYSTSGGTDTQYF	TGTGCCAGCAGTTACTCGACTAGCGGGGGCACAGATACGCAGTATTTT	TRBJ2-3	NA	TRBV6-2/TRBV6-3	TRBD2
CASRNWGGNTDTQYF	TGTGCCAGTAGGAATTGGGGGGGGAATACAGATACGCAGTATTTT	TRBJ2-3	NA	TRBV19	TRBD2
CASSSRDRGMNYGYTF	TGTGCCAGCAGCTCGAGGGACAGGGGCATGAACTATGGCTACACCTTC	TRBJ1-2	NA	TRBV7-9	TRBD1
CASSPTSGGARETQYF	TGTGCCAGCTCACCGACTAGCGGGGGGGCCAGGGAGACCCAGTACTTC	TRBJ2-5	NA	TRBV18	TRBD2
CASSFGVHEQYF	TGTGCCAGCAGTTTTGGGGTCCACGAGCAGTACTTC	TRBJ2-7	NA	TRBV2	NA
CASASGQGNEKLFF	TGCGCCAGCGCCTCGGGACAGGGCAATGAAAAACTGTTTTTT	TRBJ1-4	NA	TRBV5-1	TRBD1
CASSDGVGTEAFF	TGTGCCAGCAGTGATGGGGTGGGCACTGAAGCTTTCTTT	TRBJ1-1	NA	TRBV2	NA
CASHSLPLSGRAYGYTF	TGTGCCAGCCATTCATTGCCCCTTTCCGGCAGGGCCTATGGCTACACCTTC	TRBJ1-2	NA	TRBV27	NA
CASSLWSGELFF	TGTGCCAGCAGTTTGTGGTCCGGGGAGCTGTTTTTT	TRBJ2-2	NA	TRBV12-3/TRBV12-4	NA
CSASRQGAVYEQYF	TGCAGTGCCAGTCGACAGGGGGCGGTCTACGAGCAGTACTTC	TRBJ2-7	NA	TRBV20-1	TRBD1
CASSLDLAGDISYEQYF	TGTGCCAGCAGCTTGGATCTAGCGGGGGATATCTCCTACGAGCAGTACTTC	TRBJ2-7	NA	TRBV7-9	TRBD2
CASRTTVHGRNYGYTF	TGTGCCAGCAGGACTACCGTGCATGGGAGGAACTATGGCTACACCTTC	TRBJ1-2	NA	TRBV11-2	NA
CASSLNIAIGFGQEVEQYF	TGCGCCAGCAGCTTGAATATCGCCATCGGATTTGGGCAGGAGGTCGAGCAGTACTTC	TRBJ2-7	NA	TRBV5-1	NA
CASSLVRNEQFF	TGTGCCAGCAGCTTGGTCCGGAATGAGCAGTTCTTC	TRBJ2-1	NA	TRBV5-6	NA
CASSLVPYEQYF	TGTGCCAGCAGTTTGGTTCCCTACGAGCAGTACTTC	TRBJ2-7	NA	TRBV28	NA
CASKLGQEQYF	TGTGCCAGCAAACTAGGACAGGAGCAGTACTTC	TRBJ2-7	NA	TRBV2	NA
CASSGGQGGEQYF	TGTGCCAGCAGCGGCGGACAGGGTGGCGAGCAGTACTTC	TRBJ2-7	NA	TRBV9	TRBD1
CAISEGTGGTGNTIYF	TGTGCCATCAGTGAAGGGACAGGGGGTACTGGAAACACCATATATTTT	TRBJ1-3	NA	TRBV10-3	TRBD1
CASSVESGHHSGANVLTF	TGTGCCAGCAGCGTAGAGTCGGGACACCACTCTGGGGCCAACGTCCTGACTTTC	TRBJ2-6	NA	TRBV9	NA
CASSLEPGTFSGNTIYF	TGTGCCAGCAGCTTAGAACCTGGGACATTCTCTGGAAACACCATATATTTT	TRBJ1-3	once	TRBV7-8	NA
CASTSTTRGAYEQFF	TGTGCCAGCACCTCGACAACTCGGGGGGCTTATGAGCAGTTCTTC	TRBJ2-1	NA	TRBV6-5	NA
CASSQDRQVFQPQHF	TGCGCCAGCAGCCAAGACAGACAGGTTTTTCAGCCCCAGCATTTT	TRBJ1-5	NA	TRBV4-1	NA
CASSVDAGTYEQYF	TGTGCCAGCAGCGTAGATGCGGGGACCTACGAGCAGTACTTC	TRBJ2-7	NA	TRBV9	NA
CASSKAYGYTF	TGTGCCAGCAGTAAGGCCTATGGCTACACCTTC	TRBJ1-2	NA	TRBV12-3/TRBV12-4	NA
CASGRPGGVSTDTQYF	TGTGCCAGTGGACGCCCCGGGGGGGTAAGCACAGATACGCAGTATTTT	TRBJ2-3	NA	TRBV19	TRBD2
CATSFYGKNTQYF	TGTGCCACCAGCTTTTACGGGAAAAATACGCAGTATTTT	TRBJ2-3	NA	TRBV15	NA
CAWSPLGGDTQYF	TGTGCCTGGAGTCCGCTGGGGGGAGATACGCAGTATTTT	TRBJ2-3	NA	TRBV30	NA
CASSEARETVRNTIYF	TGTGCCAGCAGTGAAGCTCGGGAGACAGTACGAAACACCATATATTTT	TRBJ1-3	NA	TRBV6-1	NA
CASSEGGTDPLYGYTF	TGTGCCAGCAGTGAGGGAGGGACAGATCCCTTATATGGCTACACCTTC	TRBJ1-2	NA	TRBV25-1	TRBD1
CSVEDQTDTEAFF	TGCAGCGTTGAAGATCAAACTGACACTGAAGCTTTCTTT	TRBJ1-1	NA	TRBV29-1	NA
CASSFRVVAGGISYNEQFF	TGTGCCAGCAGTTTCCGGGTGGTAGCGGGGGGGATCTCCTACAATGAGCAGTTCTTC	TRBJ2-1	NA	TRBV27	TRBD2
CASSLDSPRGGSYEQYF	TGCGCCAGCAGCTTGGATAGTCCTCGGGGAGGATCCTACGAGCAGTACTTC	TRBJ2-7	NA	TRBV5-1	NA
CASSIRGAANYGYTF	TGTGCCAGTAGTATCCGGGGAGCGGCTAACTATGGCTACACCTTC	TRBJ1-2	few	TRBV19	NA